The count of the clone carrying this T cell receptor (beta chain) is one. Its target is unknown. Germline values: CDR1 SSHAT, CDR2 FNYEAQ (reference sequence). The V and J ends lost 6 bases and 6 bases, in that order; junction bases with no gene match: 9. This CDR3 is 14 amino acids long. The data belong to a study of T cell responses to AZD1222 COVID-19 vaccine. Broader study findings: There were repertoire samples only from the period after the peak T cell response. Distributed over spike, vaccine-associated CD4 TCRs predominated at 160-218 and 743-854. Females made up more of the donors, who were largely white British, and clonal diversity may have come out too low. Recipients of two AZD1222 doses showed rising Spike-specific TCR breadth and depth.

The data were produced by immunoSEQ multiplex PCR, yet TCRdb's version contains in-frame clones alone and is incomplete. Of 100,000 to 110,000 clones listed, approximately 87% are singletons. The sample was peripheral blood, taken on day 0 of AZD1222 vaccination. The receptor's source is an adult in good health. The chain is built from TRBV7-7 and TRBJ2-7, with 9 bases identical to TRBD1. The CDR3 spells CASSPGQGSSEQYF. The DNA of the CDR3 is TGTGCCAGCAGTCCCGGACAGGGGAGCAGCGAGCAGTACTTC.